This TCR beta chain was captured in a study of cytomegalovirus exposure and HLA in healthy donors. Primers included in the PCR were 60 Vbeta and 13 Jbeta primers. Repertoires were generated with immunoSEQ multiplex PCR, while TCRdb's copy carries only in-frame clones and drops some. The sample totals around 75,000 clones. Overall study findings and caveats: It is likely that the observed cluster of highly shared sequence variants was a sequencing artifact. Beyond CMV serostatus, there was no information to go on about immune exposure. Indistinguishability led to the exclusion of some V segments, TRBV6-2 and TRBV6-3 included.

CDR3 length: 15 residues. The germline V gene has CDR1 SGHRS and CDR2 YFSETQ. V dropped 4 bases and J dropped 3 bases, with 16 bases sitting between them. With respect to this clone: Its antigen remains unidentified.

Sequenced material: PBMCs. This TCR was recovered from a man aged 50 to 60 in good health and CMV-seropositive. V usage is TRBV5-1 and J usage is TRBJ1-1; D might be TRBD1 (6 bases). CDR3 sequence: CASSPLGTKHTEAFF. The CDR3 DNA reads TGCGCCAGCAGCCCTCTGGGGACAAAGCACACTGAAGCTTTCTTT.